These 32 T cell receptor beta chains were sequenced from one sample in a study of regulatory T cells in long-lasting Graves disease (dated by TCRdb to about 2021). The library was prepared using multiplex PCR. Sequenced on an Illumina HiSeq 4000. CDR3 regions were amplified by Arm-PCR with iRepertoire HTBI primers to construct TCR beta libraries. The raw public reads went through TCRdb reprocessing: fastp at Q25, MiXCR clone calling, in-frame beta chains kept. For every CDR3 protein sequence, its rows merge into one entry that carries the most common genes and DNA. Across this sample there are a few hundred thousand distinct CDR3 sequences, with 15% to 20% seen only once. In total, the top ten clones hold 20% to 25% of the sample. This specimen's time point label, per the study, means: newly diagnosed GD, antithyroid drugs for less than 3 months. For both TCR sequencing and RNA sequencing, RNA was extracted from PBMCs using TRIzol.

This sample was also put to use in a study of T cells in Graves' hyperthyroidism and ophthalmopathy.

Source: peripheral blood mononuclear cells (PBMCs), taken at new diagnosis, from a patient treated with antithyroid drugs. These receptors all come from a woman under 30 with Graves disease. Donor details come from another sample of the same person, matched by shared clones.

With respect to this clonotype: A far more abundant clone sits one base away, making this likely a read error. The V and J genes are TRBV24-1 and TRBJ2-1; the match to TRBD1 covers 7 bases. The DNA end lines up better with TRBJ2-7; the J call may be wrong. Germline assignment: CDR1 KGHDR and CDR2 SFDVKD. The CDR3 totals 15 residues. CDR3 nucleotide sequence: TGTGCCACCAGTGATTCCGAGACAGGGATCCACGAGCAGTACTTC. As protein: CATSDSETGIHEQYF.

The chain joins TRBV25-1 to TRBJ2-2, with D uncertain. V was clipped by 3 bases and J by 0 bases, with 8 bases between them. CDR3 length: 15 amino acids. Germline CDR1 is MGHDK and CDR2 is SYGVNS. CDR3 amino acids: CASSDPRTNTGELFF. The CDR3 DNA follows: TGTGCCAGCAGTGATCCGAGAACGAACACCGGGGAGCTGTTTTTT.

This clonotype was counted many times. V and J are TRBV4-1 and TRBJ2-7, with D tentatively TRBD1 (6 bases). This CDR3 contains 15 residues. The V and J ends lost 1 base and 3 bases respectively, with 13 bases between them. CDR1 MGHRA and CDR2 YSYEKL come from the germline V gene. The CDR3 DNA reads as TGCGCCAGCAGCCAAGGGTCACAGGGAGACTACGAGCAGTACTTC. This translates into CASSQGSQGDYEQYF.

This clonotype was seen ten or more times. The chain links TRBV30 to TRBJ1-2, with 7 bases that match TRBD1. Germline CDR1 GTSNPN, CDR2 SVGIG (reference sequence). There are 17 residues in the CDR3. V was pared by 0 bases and J by 0 bases, with 10 bases of the junction left unmatched. CDR3 in DNA: TGTGCCTGGAGTGTACCCAGGGGGTGGACAACTAACTATGGCTACACCTTC. This sequence encodes CAWSVPRGWTTNYGYTF.

This clonotype came up once. One junction end disagrees with the germline gene, perhaps due to a read error. V and J are TRBV4-1 and TRBJ2-5, with TRBD1 identical over 9 bases. The CDR3 extends over 15 amino acids. The germline gives CDR1 MGHRA, CDR2 YSYEKL. CDR3 in DNA: TGCGCCAACAGCCAAGGCACAGGGGGCGCAGAGACCCAGTACTTC. Protein: CANSQGTGGAETQYF.

This clonotype was detected a few times. V and J are TRBV20-1 and TRBJ2-7; TRBD2 matches 9 bases. V was clipped by 3 bases and J by 0 bases; unmatched bases: 9. There are 16 residues in the CDR3. Germline V gives CDR1 DFQATT, CDR2 SNEGSKA (reference sequence). In DNA form, the CDR3 reads TGCAGTGCTAGCCTGCGTGCGGGACTAGCCTCCTACGAGCAGTACTTC. It translates to CSASLRAGLASYEQYF.

This clonotype showed up just once. The chain uses TRBV11-3 and TRBJ2-3; 7 bases map to TRBD1. The junction had 4 bases not matched to a gene; V was cut back by 5 bases and J by 5 bases. There are 13 residues in the CDR3. From germline, CDR1 is SGHNT and CDR2 YENEEA. CDR3 DNA: TGTGCCAGCAGCCAGGGGGAGTTAGATACGCAGTATTTT. Protein: CASSQGELDTQYF.

This clonotype was counted at least ten times. This sequence joins TRBV5-1 and TRBJ1-1, with D unresolved. The V gene lost 0 bases and the J gene lost 3 bases, with 15 bases spanning the gap. Germline V CDR1 and CDR2: SGHRS, YFSETQ. This CDR3 is 16 amino acids long. CDR3 protein: CASSLDGQDEYTEAFF. CDR3 in DNA: TGCGCCAGCAGCTTGGACGGGCAGGACGAGTACACTGAAGCTTTCTTT. The complete variable domain, with remaining parts taken from reference TRBV5-1 and TRBJ1-1, reads KAGVTQTPRYLIKTRGQQVTLSCSPISGHRSVSWYQQTPGQGLQFLFEYFSETQRNKGNFPGRFSGRQFSNSRSEMNVSTLELGDSALYLCASSLDGQDEYTEAFFGQGTRLTVV.

This clonotype has a count of ten or more. The chain has TRBV2 and TRBJ2-1, with unresolved D. V was shortened by 5 bases and J by 2 bases, with 4 bases between the two germline ends. Germline CDR1 and CDR2: SNHLY and FYNNEI. CDR3 length: 12 residues. CDR3 protein: CASSSTYNEQFF. DNA for the CDR3: TGTGCCAGCAGTTCGACCTACAATGAGCAGTTCTTC.

In its sample, this clonotype was seen many times. The chain joins TRBV10-3 to TRBJ2-2; D not certain. The CDR3 consists of 12 residues. Trimming pared 5 bases from V and 6 bases from J, leaving 7 bases between. CDR1 is ENHRY and CDR2 is SYGVKD in the germline V gene. CDR3 in DNA: TGTGCCATCAGTCGTGGGGCCGGGGAGCTGTTTTTT. Translation gives CAISRGAGELFF.

This clonotype was observed once. A read error may be the cause here, since a much bigger clone is one base away. The chain links TRBV6-2 or TRBV6-3 to TRBJ1-1; no reliable D call. CDR1 and CDR2 from the germline V gene are MNHEY and SVGEGT. CDR3 length: 14 residues. The DNA for the CDR3 is TGTGCCAGCAGTGGGCGGTGGAGGGCCCCTGAAGCTCTCTTT. It specifies CASSGRWRAPEALF.

This clonotype was seen repeatedly, ten times or more. The genes are TRBV3-1 and TRBJ2-3; D not certain. The germline gives CDR1 LGHDT, CDR2 YNNKEL (reference sequence). V lost 0 bases, J lost 3 bases, and 7 bases lay in between. The CDR3 spans 14 residues. In DNA, the CDR3 is TGTGCCAGCAGCCAAGAGAGTGGTACAGATACGCAGTATTTT. Protein sequence: CASSQESGTDTQYF.

V gene TRBV10-3 combines with J gene TRBJ2-7; TRBD1 matches at 9 bases. V was clipped by 4 bases and J by 4 bases; unmatched bases: 11. The CDR3 length is 16 residues. CDR1 ENHRY and CDR2 SYGVKD come from the germline V gene. CDR3 coding DNA: TGTGCCATCAGTGCCGCGCCGGGACAGGGAGTTTACGAGCAGTACTTC. Protein: CAISAAPGQGVYEQYF.

In regard to this clonotype: A clone one base away is much larger, so this may be a read error. The chain joins TRBV28 to TRBJ1-5, with 11 bases lining up with TRBD1. The J segment lost 2 bases and the V segment lost 8 bases, leaving 5 bases of the junction unmatched. This CDR3 is 15 amino acids long. Germline-derived CDR1 and CDR2 are MDHEN and SYDVKM. CDR3 sequence: CASDLDRGRNQPQHF. The CDR3 nucleotides read TGTGCCAGCGACTTGGACAGGGGGCGCAATCAGCCCCAGCATTTT.

This clonotype has ten or more counts. V is TRBV6-1 and J is TRBJ2-1; weak D call: TRBD1 (5 bases). Trimming shortened V by 0 bases and J by 8 bases, and 14 bases separated the two germline ends. Germline V CDR1 and CDR2: MNHNS, SASEGT. The length of the CDR3 is 15 residues. CDR3 loop: CASSEAFSRVDEQFF. CDR3 nucleotide sequence: TGTGCCAGCAGTGAAGCTTTCTCCAGGGTAGATGAGCAGTTCTTC.

The chain couples TRBV15 to TRBJ1-1, with TRBD1 as a possible D gene (5 bases). This CDR3 is built from 15 residues. Trimming shortened V by 4 bases and J by 1 base, and 13 bases separated the two germline ends. Germline assignment: CDR1 LNHNV and CDR2 YYDKDF (reference sequence). The CDR3 coding sequence is TGTGCCACCAGCATCGGGGGTAATACGAACACTGAAGCTTTCTTT. Translation: CATSIGGNTNTEAFF.

This clonotype was observed many times. This sequence joins TRBV5-1 and TRBJ2-3; weak D call: TRBD2 (6 bases). The V gene lost 7 bases and the J gene lost 0 bases, with 15 bases spanning the gap. Germline V gene data show CDR1 as SGHRS and CDR2 as YFSETQ. The CDR3 extends over 15 amino acids. In DNA form, the CDR3 reads TGCGCCAGCCGTACGGAGGGGTTCAGCACAGATACGCAGTATTTT. As protein: CASRTEGFSTDTQYF.

This clonotype was recorded many times. This chain links TRBV5-1 with TRBJ2-7, with D perhaps TRBD1 (6 bases). The V end lost 3 bases, the J end lost 4 bases, and 11 bases lay between the germline ends. This CDR3 comprises 13 residues. Germline-derived CDR1 and CDR2 are SGHRS and YFSETQ. Written as DNA, the CDR3 is TGCGCCAGCAGCTGGACAGAAACGTACGAGCAGTACTTC. This sequence encodes CASSWTETYEQYF.

V usage is TRBV20-1 and J usage is TRBJ2-4; 8 bases line up with TRBD1. CDR3 size: 16 residues. Losses at the gene ends were 5 bases for V and 3 bases for J; bases not matched to a gene: 12. CDR1 DFQATT and CDR2 SNEGSKA come from the germline V gene (reference sequence). DNA for the CDR3: TGCAGTGCTGGATGGGCGGACAGGGCCATCAAAAACATTCAGTACTTC. This encodes CSAGWADRAIKNIQYF.

This clonotype turned up a few times. The chain carries TRBV5-1 and TRBJ1-2, with 9 bases matching TRBD1. The germline V gene has CDR1 SGHRS and CDR2 YFSETQ. V lost 0 bases and J lost 6; bases outside the gene matches: 9. This CDR3 has 16 residues. Written as DNA, the CDR3 is TGCGCCAGCAGCTTGGCCTCCTTCGGGACAGGGAATGGCTACACCTTC. Amino acid sequence: CASSLASFGTGNGYTF. The full variable domain, in which reference TRBV5-1 and TRBJ1-2 provide the parts outside the CDR3, is KAGVTQTPRYLIKTRGQQVTLSCSPISGHRSVSWYQQTPGQGLQFLFEYFSETQRNKGNFPGRFSGRQFSNSRSEMNVSTLELGDSALYLCASSLASFGTGNGYTFGSGTRLTVV.

This clonotype was counted a few times. V is TRBV7-2 and J is TRBJ1-3; weak D call: TRBD1 (6 bases). The CDR3 is made up of 17 amino acids. The germline CDR1 and CDR2 sequences are SGHTA and FQGNSA. V was cut by 5 bases and J by 1 base, with 18 bases left in between. CDR3 nucleotides: TGTGCCAGCAGCCCGAGGTCGCAGGGGTTTTCTGGAAACACCATATATTTT. This translates into CASSPRSQGFSGNTIYF.

Notes on this clonotype: One junction end disagrees with the germline gene, perhaps due to a read error. This chain links TRBV7-8 with TRBJ2-6; tentative D call: TRBD1 (5 bases). The CDR3 covers 15 residues. CDR1 and CDR2 from the germline V gene are SGHVS and FQNEAQ. This CDR3 reads CASSLGGSGANVRTF. For the CDR3, the DNA is TGTGCCAGCAGCTTAGGCGGCTCTGGGGCCAACGTCCGGACTTTC.

CDR3 sequence (DNA): TGTGCCAGCAGCTTAGTGGTGGGCAGGGAGTACAATCAGCCCCAGCATTTT. Amino acid sequence: CASSLVVGREYNQPQHF. The chain recombines TRBV7-9 with TRBJ1-5; perhaps TRBD1 as D (5 bases). Germline values: CDR1 SEHNR, CDR2 FQNEAQ (reference sequence). The V and J ends lost 1 base and 3 bases respectively, with 16 bases between them. This CDR3 has 17 amino acids.

There are a few counts of this clonotype. This chain joins TRBV19 and TRBJ2-2, with 10 bases fitting TRBD1. Germline V gene lookup returns CDR1 LNHDA and CDR2 SQIVND (reference sequence). The ends lost 9 bases at V and 7 bases at J; junction bases unmatched: 5. This CDR3 is 13 amino acids long. CDR3: CASQGQGYGELFF. Written as DNA, the CDR3 is TGTGCCAGCCAGGGACAGGGGTACGGGGAGCTGTTTTTT.

This clonotype was seen only a few times. The V call is TRBV20-1, the J call TRBJ1-1, with D perhaps TRBD1 (5 bases). Germline V gene lookup returns CDR1 DFQATT and CDR2 SNEGSKA (reference sequence). With 0 bases removed from V and 7 bases from J, the gap between germline ends came to 18 bases. CDR3 length equals 15 residues. Here the CDR3 DNA reads TGCAGTGCTAGAGATTCCGGGAAGAATGGGGGTGAAGCTTTCTTT. Amino acid sequence: CSARDSGKNGGEAFF.

The chain recombines TRBV7-8 with TRBJ1-2; D is uncertain. The CDR3 length is 12 residues. Per germline, CDR1 SGHVS and CDR2 FQNEAQ. V lost 6 bases and J 2 bases, leaving 7 bases between the germline ends. The chain's CDR3 is CASRGRNYGYTF. CDR3 bases: TGTGCCAGCAGAGGGAGAAACTATGGCTACACCTTC.

About this clonotype: This likely comes from a read error, as the CDR3 has no conserved phenylalanine or tryptophan at its end. The chain combines TRBV12-5 with TRBJ1-1; D is unresolved. V lost 6 bases to trimming and J lost 1 base, with 15 bases between them. The CDR3 has 15 amino acids. Germline CDR1 reads LGHNT; CDR2 reads FRNRAP. The CDR3: CASGKQTGWNTEAFS. In DNA, the CDR3 is TGTGCTAGTGGGAAACAGACTGGGTGGAACACTGAAGCTTTCTCT.

This clonotype was counted many times. The J gene is TRBJ2-2, the V gene TRBV5-1, with 8 bases aligning to TRBD1. CDR3 size: 18 residues. Germline CDR1 SGHRS, CDR2 YFSETQ. J lost 6 bases, V lost 1 base, and 14 bases had no gene match. CDR3 in amino acids: CASSLISPRQGSSGELFF. The CDR3 DNA reads TGCGCCAGCAGCTTGATCTCTCCGAGACAGGGGTCCTCCGGGGAGCTGTTTTTT. Drawing the rest from reference TRBV5-1 and TRBJ2-2, the complete variable domain is KAGVTQTPRYLIKTRGQQVTLSCSPISGHRSVSWYQQTPGQGLQFLFEYFSETQRNKGNFPGRFSGRQFSNSRSEMNVSTLELGDSALYLCASSLISPRQGSSGELFFGEGSRLTVL.

This clonotype was observed at least ten times. The DNA of the CDR3 is TGTGCCAGCAGCCACTTCGCTGGGTTCGCGGGAGAGTTAGAGACCCAGTACTTC. Its protein product is CASSHFAGFAGELETQYF. The chain recombines TRBV27 with TRBJ2-5, with 7 bases lining up with TRBD2. CDR1 is MNHEY, CDR2 SMNVEV, per germline (reference sequence). The CDR3 spans 18 residues. V trimming: 6 bases; J trimming: 4 bases; junction bases outside the gene matches: 20.

The V call is TRBV28, the J call TRBJ2-1; D may be TRBD2 (6 bases). V dropped 8 bases and J dropped 4 bases, with 15 bases sitting between them. This CDR3 has 14 amino acids. Germline values: CDR1 MDHEN, CDR2 SYDVKM. The CDR3 DNA reads as TGTGCCAGCCTCGGAGGGTGGGGTTACAATGAGCAGTTCTTC. The encoded protein is CASLGGWGYNEQFF.

This clonotype was seen at least ten times. The chain uses TRBV3-1 and TRBJ2-1; a possible D gene is TRBD2 (5 bases). The CDR3 has 14 residues. CDR1 and CDR2 (germline): LGHDT, YNNKEL (reference sequence). The ends were cut back, 3 bases at V and 4 bases at J, with 10 bases in the middle. The CDR3 sequence is CASSQAGVYNEQFF. The CDR3 DNA reads as TGTGCCAGCAGCCAGGCCGGGGTTTACAATGAGCAGTTCTTC.

This clonotype was observed at least ten times. V is TRBV28 and J is TRBJ1-2, with D possibly matching TRBD1 (5 bases). Trimming cost V 4 bases and J 0 bases, with 15 bases left between them. Germline-derived CDR1 and CDR2 are MDHEN and SYDVKM. There are 16 residues in the CDR3. The DNA for the CDR3 is TGTGCCAGCAGTTGGGGGGGAGCGGGGTCTAACTATGGCTACACCTTC. Translating gives CASSWGGAGSNYGYTF.